This is a list of T cell receptor beta chains from one sample in a study of early T cells in non-severe SARS-CoV-2 infection. TCRdb reanalysed the 5' RACE reads using MiXCR and keeps one entry per CDR3 protein. The sample holds 75,000 to 100,000 distinct CDR3 sequences, around a sixth seen once. Sequencing was done on a sample of whole blood. Receptor source: an adult who was a healthcare worker with PCR-confirmed SARS-CoV-2 infection or an uninfected control (not recorded which). Each CDR3 is given with its conserved first and last residue.

v_call: TRBV6-2/TRBV6-3; cdr3_aa: CASSRVLRDQLQHF
v_call: TRBV30; cdr3_aa: CAWTHPGDSGNTIYF
v_call: TRBV5-5; cdr3_aa: CASSLQANSPLHF
v_call: TRBV12-3/TRBV12-4; cdr3_aa: CASSRGSYEQYF
v_call: TRBV7-6; cdr3_aa: CASSLIGEKLFF
v_call: TRBV20-1; cdr3_aa: CSARDGQGADTEAFF
v_call: TRBV6-5; cdr3_aa: CARERQSYEQYF
v_call: TRBV5-4; cdr3_aa: CASSFGTETYEQYF
v_call: TRBV5-1; cdr3_aa: CASSFGQGAIYEQYF
v_call: TRBV9; cdr3_aa: CASSVVGTSGREEQFF
v_call: TRBV20-1; cdr3_aa: CSAHVLGVETQYF
v_call: TRBV10-2; cdr3_aa: CATDSGLAGEQYF
v_call: TRBV24-1; cdr3_aa: CATSIPGKETQYF
v_call: TRBV5-5; cdr3_aa: CASSLARGSKNIQYF
v_call: TRBV11-2; cdr3_aa: CASSSGQGRSYEQYF
v_call: TRBV20-1; cdr3_aa: CSARRGQGALAGARDEQFF
v_call: TRBV6-2/TRBV6-3; cdr3_aa: CASMGADRDEQFF
v_call: TRBV20-1; cdr3_aa: CSARLAGDFAEQYF
v_call: TRBV11-2; cdr3_aa: CASSLDLIFEQYF
v_call: TRBV12-3/TRBV12-4; cdr3_aa: CASSLRTSGSYEQYF
v_call: TRBV28; cdr3_aa: CASSSPTSGGNEQFF
v_call: TRBV25-1; cdr3_aa: CASSAGTGERPQHF
v_call: TRBV11-2; cdr3_aa: CASSRTSVKNIQYF
v_call: TRBV12-3/TRBV12-4; cdr3_aa: CASSLELALYEQYF
v_call: TRBV18; cdr3_aa: CASSPRNGADTGELFF
v_call: TRBV27; cdr3_aa: CASSLVVWDTQYF
v_call: TRBV9; cdr3_aa: CASSVGPALNSPLHF
v_call: TRBV7-8; cdr3_aa: CASSLLAGTNKNIQYF
v_call: TRBV11-2; cdr3_aa: CASSGQGSNYGYTF
v_call: TRBV25-1; cdr3_aa: CASSESLTSGYTF
v_call: TRBV12-5; cdr3_aa: CASGLVLLGDWDEQFF
v_call: TRBV11-2; cdr3_aa: CASSLAGWNQPQHF
v_call: TRBV6-6; cdr3_aa: CASSYGGDTGELFF
v_call: TRBV24-1; cdr3_aa: CATSDGLAGPLGDEQFF
v_call: TRBV7-6; cdr3_aa: CASSLAGGTDTQYF
v_call: TRBV29-1; cdr3_aa: CSASWTGGAEQFF
v_call: TRBV28; cdr3_aa: CASSFPGWRSGSPYEQYF
v_call: TRBV12-3/TRBV12-4; cdr3_aa: CASSLATGEAGELFF
v_call: TRBV4-2; cdr3_aa: CASSQETVNTEAFF
v_call: TRBV6-1; cdr3_aa: CASSQGVNGNQPQHF
v_call: TRBV28; cdr3_aa: CASSIWAGERDTQYF
v_call: TRBV20-1; cdr3_aa: CSARVFSNQPQHF
v_call: TRBV6-1; cdr3_aa: CASSERGDRDGYTF
v_call: TRBV6-2/TRBV6-3; cdr3_aa: CASTAQPSGANVLTF
v_call: TRBV19; cdr3_aa: CASNWGGLNTGELFF
v_call: TRBV7-8; cdr3_aa: CASSPRQKYEQYF
v_call: TRBV7-9; cdr3_aa: CASSPLEPEQYF
v_call: TRBV11-2; cdr3_aa: CASSAIRTDTQYF
v_call: TRBV7-2; cdr3_aa: CASSLNLPDTQYF
v_call: TRBV7-9; cdr3_aa: CASSLGEETQYF
v_call: TRBV30; cdr3_aa: CAWTRGPENYGYTF
v_call: TRBV19; cdr3_aa: CASSMAASGANVLTF
v_call: TRBV28; cdr3_aa: CASIGQGTGYTF
v_call: TRBV10-3; cdr3_aa: CAISESQQGTYEQYF
v_call: TRBV10-2; cdr3_aa: CASGGGSEQYF